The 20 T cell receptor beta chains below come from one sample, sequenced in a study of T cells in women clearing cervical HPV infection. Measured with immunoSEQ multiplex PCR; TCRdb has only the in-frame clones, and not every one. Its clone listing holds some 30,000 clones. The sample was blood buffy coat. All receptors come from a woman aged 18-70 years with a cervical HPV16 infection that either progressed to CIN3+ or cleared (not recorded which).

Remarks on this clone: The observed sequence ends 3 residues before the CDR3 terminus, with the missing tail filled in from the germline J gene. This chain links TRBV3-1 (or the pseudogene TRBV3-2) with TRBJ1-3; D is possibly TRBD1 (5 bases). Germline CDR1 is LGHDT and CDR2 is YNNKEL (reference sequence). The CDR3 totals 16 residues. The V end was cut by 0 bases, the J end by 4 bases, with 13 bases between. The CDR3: CASSQDWGVIGNTIYF. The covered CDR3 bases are TGTGCCAGCAGCCAAGATTGGGGGGTAATAGGAAACACC.

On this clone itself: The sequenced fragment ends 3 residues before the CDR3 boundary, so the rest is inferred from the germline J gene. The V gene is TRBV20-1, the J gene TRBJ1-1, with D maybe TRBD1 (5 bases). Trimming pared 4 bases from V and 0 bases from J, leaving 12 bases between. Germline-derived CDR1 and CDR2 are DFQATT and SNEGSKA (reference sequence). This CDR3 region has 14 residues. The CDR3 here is CSATAGHMNTEAFF. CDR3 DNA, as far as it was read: TGCAGTGCTACCGCGGGGCATATGAACACTGAA.

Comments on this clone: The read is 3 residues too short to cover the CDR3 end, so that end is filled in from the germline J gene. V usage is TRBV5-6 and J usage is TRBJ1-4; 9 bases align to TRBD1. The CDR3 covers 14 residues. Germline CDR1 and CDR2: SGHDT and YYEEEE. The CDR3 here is CASSAGQGKGPLFF. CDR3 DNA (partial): TGTGCCAGCAGCGCGGGACAGGGTAAAGGGCCA.

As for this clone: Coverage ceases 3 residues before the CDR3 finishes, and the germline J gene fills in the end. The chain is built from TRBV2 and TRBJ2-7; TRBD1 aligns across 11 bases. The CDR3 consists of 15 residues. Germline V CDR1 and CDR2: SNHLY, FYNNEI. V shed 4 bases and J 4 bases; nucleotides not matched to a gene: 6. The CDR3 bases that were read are TGTGCCAGCAGTGTGGGGGACAGGGGGATATACGAG. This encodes CASSVGDRGIYE. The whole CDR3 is CASSVGDRGIYEQYF. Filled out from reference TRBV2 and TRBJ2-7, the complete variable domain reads EPEVTQTPSHQVTQMGQEVILRCVPISNHLYFYWYRQILGQKVEFLVSFYNNEISEKSEIFDDQFSVERPDGSNFTLKIRSTKLEDSAMYFCASSVGDRGIYEQYFGPGTRLTVT.

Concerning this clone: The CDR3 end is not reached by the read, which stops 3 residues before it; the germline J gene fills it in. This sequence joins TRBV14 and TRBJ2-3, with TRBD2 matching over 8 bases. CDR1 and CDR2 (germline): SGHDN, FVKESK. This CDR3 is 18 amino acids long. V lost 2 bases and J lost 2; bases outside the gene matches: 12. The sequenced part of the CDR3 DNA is TGTGCCAGCAGCCAACGCGTAGGGAGCGGGGGCCCCACAGATACG. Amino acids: CASSQRVGSGGPTDT. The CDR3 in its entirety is CASSQRVGSGGPTDTQYF.

Partial CDR3 DNA: TGTGCCACCAGGGGACTGGAACAAAGCACAGATACG. Protein sequence: CATRGLEQSTDT. The entire CDR3 reads CATRGLEQSTDTQYF. The chain combines TRBV15 with TRBJ2-3; D may be TRBD2 (6 bases). The CDR3 end lies 3 residues beyond the end of the read and is filled in from the germline J gene. The CDR3 has 15 amino acids. Germline V gives CDR1 LNHNV, CDR2 YYDKDF (reference sequence). V lost 6 bases, J lost 0 bases, and 13 bases lay in between.

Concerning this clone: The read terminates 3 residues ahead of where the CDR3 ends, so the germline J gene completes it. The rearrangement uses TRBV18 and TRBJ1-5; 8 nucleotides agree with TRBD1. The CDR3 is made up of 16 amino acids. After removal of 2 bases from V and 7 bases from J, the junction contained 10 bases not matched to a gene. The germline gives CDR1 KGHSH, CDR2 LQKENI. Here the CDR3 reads CASSPGNRGKGQPQHF. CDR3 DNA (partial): TGTGCCAGCTCACCAGGGAACAGGGGGAAGGGGCAGCCC.

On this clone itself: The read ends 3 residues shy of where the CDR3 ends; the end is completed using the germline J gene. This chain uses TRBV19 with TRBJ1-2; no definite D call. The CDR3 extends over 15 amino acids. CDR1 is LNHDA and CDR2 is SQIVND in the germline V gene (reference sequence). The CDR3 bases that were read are TGTGCCAGTAGTATCCGGGTCAATACCCCGGAGGAC. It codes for CASSIRVNTPED. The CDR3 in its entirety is CASSIRVNTPEDYTF.

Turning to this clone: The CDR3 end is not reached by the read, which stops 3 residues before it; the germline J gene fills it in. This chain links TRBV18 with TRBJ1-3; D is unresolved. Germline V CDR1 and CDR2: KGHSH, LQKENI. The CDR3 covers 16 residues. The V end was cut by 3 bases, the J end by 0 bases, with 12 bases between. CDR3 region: CASSPAGSTSGNTIYF. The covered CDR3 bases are TGTGCCAGCTCACCCGCCGGGTCTACCTCTGGAAACACC.

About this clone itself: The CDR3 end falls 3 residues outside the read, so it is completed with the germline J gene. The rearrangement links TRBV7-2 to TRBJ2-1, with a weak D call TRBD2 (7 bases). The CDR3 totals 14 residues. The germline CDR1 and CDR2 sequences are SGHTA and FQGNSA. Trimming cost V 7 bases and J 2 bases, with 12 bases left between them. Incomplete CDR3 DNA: TGTGCCAGCACGGGGGGCCGCACCTACAATGAG. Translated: CASTGGRTYNE. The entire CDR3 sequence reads CASTGGRTYNEQFF.

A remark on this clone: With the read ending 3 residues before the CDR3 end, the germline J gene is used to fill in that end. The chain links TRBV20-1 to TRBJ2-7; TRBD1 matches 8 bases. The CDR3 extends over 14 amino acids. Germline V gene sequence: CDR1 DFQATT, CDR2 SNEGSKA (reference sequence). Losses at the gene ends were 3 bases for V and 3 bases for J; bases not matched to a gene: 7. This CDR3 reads CSARVRDRFYEQYF. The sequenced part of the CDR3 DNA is TGCAGTGCTAGGGTCCGGGACAGGTTCTACGAG.

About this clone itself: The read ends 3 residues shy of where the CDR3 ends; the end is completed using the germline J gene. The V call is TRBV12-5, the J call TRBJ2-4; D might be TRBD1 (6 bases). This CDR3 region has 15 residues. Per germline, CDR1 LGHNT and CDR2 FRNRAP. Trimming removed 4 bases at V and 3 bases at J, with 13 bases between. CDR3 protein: CASGSWTAGKNIQYF. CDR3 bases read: TGTGCTAGTGGTTCGTGGACAGCAGGCAAAAACATT.

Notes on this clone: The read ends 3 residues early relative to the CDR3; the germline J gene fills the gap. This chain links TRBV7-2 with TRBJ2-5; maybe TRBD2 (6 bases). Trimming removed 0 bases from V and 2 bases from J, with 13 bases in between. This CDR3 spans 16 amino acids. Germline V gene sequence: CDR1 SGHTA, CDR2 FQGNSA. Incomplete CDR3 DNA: TGTGCCAGCAGCTTAGCCGAACTAGCAGTGCAAGAGACC. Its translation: CASSLAELAVQET. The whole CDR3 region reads CASSLAELAVQETQYF.

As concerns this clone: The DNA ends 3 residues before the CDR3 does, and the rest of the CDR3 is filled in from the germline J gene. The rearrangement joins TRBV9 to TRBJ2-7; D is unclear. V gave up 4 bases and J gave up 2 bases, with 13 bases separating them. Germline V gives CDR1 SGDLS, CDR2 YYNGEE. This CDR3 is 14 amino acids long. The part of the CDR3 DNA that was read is TGTGCCAGCAGCTCGCTCCCCGGTCCCTACGAG. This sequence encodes CASSSLPGPYE. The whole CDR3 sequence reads CASSSLPGPYEQYF.

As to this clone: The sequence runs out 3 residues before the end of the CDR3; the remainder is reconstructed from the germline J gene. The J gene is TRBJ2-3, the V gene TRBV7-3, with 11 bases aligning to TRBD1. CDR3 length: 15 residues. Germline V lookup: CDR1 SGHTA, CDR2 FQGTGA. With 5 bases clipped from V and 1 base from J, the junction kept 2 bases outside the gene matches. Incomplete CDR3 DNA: TGTGCCAGCAGCGGACAGGGGGCAGGCACAGATACG. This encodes CASSGQGAGTDT. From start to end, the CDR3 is CASSGQGAGTDTQYF. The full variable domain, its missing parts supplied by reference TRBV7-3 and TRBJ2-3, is GAGVSQTPSNKVTEKGKYVELRCDPISGHTALYWYRQSLGQGPEFLIYFQGTGAADDSGLPNDRFFAVRPEGSVSTLKIQRTERGDSAVYLCASSGQGAGTDTQYFGPGTRLTVL.

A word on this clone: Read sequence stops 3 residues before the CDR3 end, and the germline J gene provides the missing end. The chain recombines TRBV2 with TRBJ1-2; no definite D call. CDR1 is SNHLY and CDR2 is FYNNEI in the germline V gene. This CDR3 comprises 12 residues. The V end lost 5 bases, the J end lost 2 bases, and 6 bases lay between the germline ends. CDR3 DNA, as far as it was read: TGTGCCAGCAGTACAGCAAACTATGGC. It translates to CASSTANYG. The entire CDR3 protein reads CASSTANYGYTF. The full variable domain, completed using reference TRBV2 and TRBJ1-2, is EPEVTQTPSHQVTQMGQEVILRCVPISNHLYFYWYRQILGQKVEFLVSFYNNEISEKSEIFDDQFSVERPDGSNFTLKIRSTKLEDSAMYFCASSTANYGYTFGSGTRLTVV.

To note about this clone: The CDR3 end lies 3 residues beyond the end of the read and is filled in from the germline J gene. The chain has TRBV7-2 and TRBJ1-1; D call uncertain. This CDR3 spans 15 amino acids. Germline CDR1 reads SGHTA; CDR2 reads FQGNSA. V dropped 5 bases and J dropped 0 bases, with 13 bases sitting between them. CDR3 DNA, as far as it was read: TGTGCCAGCAGCCCTAGCTGGCGGATGAACACTGAA. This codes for CASSPSWRMNTE. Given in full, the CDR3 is CASSPSWRMNTEAFF.

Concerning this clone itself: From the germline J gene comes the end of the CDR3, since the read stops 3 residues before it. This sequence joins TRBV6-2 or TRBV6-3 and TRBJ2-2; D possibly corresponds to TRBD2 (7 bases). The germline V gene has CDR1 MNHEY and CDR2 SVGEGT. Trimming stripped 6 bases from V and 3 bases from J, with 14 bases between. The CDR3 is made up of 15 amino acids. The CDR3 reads CASSVQGGDTGELFF. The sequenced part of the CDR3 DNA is TGTGCCAGCAGCGTACAGGGAGGGGACACCGGGGAG.

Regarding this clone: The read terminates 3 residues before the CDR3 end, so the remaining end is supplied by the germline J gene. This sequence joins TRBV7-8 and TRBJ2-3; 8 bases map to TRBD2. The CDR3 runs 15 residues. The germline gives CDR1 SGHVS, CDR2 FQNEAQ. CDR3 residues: CASRPGTSGPETQYF. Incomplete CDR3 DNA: TGTGCCAGCAGGCCCGGGACTAGTGGCCCGGAGACG.

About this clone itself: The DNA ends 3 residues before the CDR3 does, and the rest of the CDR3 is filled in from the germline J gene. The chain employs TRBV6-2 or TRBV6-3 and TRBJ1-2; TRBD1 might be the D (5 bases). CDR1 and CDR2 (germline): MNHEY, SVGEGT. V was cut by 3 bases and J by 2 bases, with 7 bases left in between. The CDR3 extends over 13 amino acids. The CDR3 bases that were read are TGTGCCAGCAGTTATGCAGGGAACTATGGC. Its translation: CASSYAGNYG. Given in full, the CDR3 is CASSYAGNYGYTF.